Listed below are T cell receptor beta chains from one sample, sequenced in a study of blood T cell repertoires in COVID-19. The protocol was immunoSEQ multiplex PCR, while the TCRdb copy is restricted to in-frame clones and leaves out a portion. The sample contains about 480,000 clones, roughly nine tenths of which appear only once. The sequenced sample consisted of peripheral blood. These receptors originate from a woman aged 50 to 65 with COVID-19, enrolled during active disease. Both conserved end residues are part of each CDR3. Fields, in order: J gene, V gene, clone size, D gene, CDR3 protein, CDR3 DNA. D genes are given only for firm matches. Expanded clones are given a class, and other clones once, few, many or no size at all.

j_call: TRBJ1-4
v_call: TRBV19
clone_size: -
d_call: TRBD1
cdr3_aa: CASSKDRGTEKLFF
cdr3_nt: TGTGCCAGTAGTAAGGACAGGGGCACTGAAAAACTGTTTTTT

j_call: TRBJ1-1
v_call: TRBV3-1/TRBV3-2
clone_size: -
d_call: -
cdr3_aa: CASSRANTEAFF
cdr3_nt: TGTGCCAGCAGCCGGGCGAACACTGAAGCTTTCTTT

j_call: TRBJ1-1
v_call: TRBV30
clone_size: -
d_call: -
cdr3_aa: CAWDRGNTEAFF
cdr3_nt: TGTGCCTGGGACCGGGGGAACACTGAAGCTTTCTTT

j_call: TRBJ1-1
v_call: TRBV7-9
clone_size: few
d_call: -
cdr3_aa: CASSPGLAPNTEAFF
cdr3_nt: TGTGCCAGCAGCCCAGGACTGGCACCGAACACTGAAGCTTTCTTT

j_call: TRBJ2-6
v_call: TRBV29-1
clone_size: -
d_call: TRBD1
cdr3_aa: CSVAQGAGANVLTF
cdr3_nt: TGCAGCGTCGCACAGGGGGCCGGGGCCAACGTCCTGACTTTC

j_call: TRBJ1-2
v_call: TRBV30
clone_size: -
d_call: -
cdr3_aa: CAWSAGAMGYTF
cdr3_nt: TGTGCCTGGAGTGCCGGAGCCATGGGCTACACCTTC

j_call: TRBJ1-6
v_call: TRBV2
clone_size: -
d_call: -
cdr3_aa: CASSDQGHSYNSPLHF
cdr3_nt: TGTGCCAGCAGTGACCAGGGGCACTCCTATAATTCACCCCTCCACTTT

j_call: TRBJ2-2
v_call: TRBV18
clone_size: -
d_call: TRBD1
cdr3_aa: CASSPQGTVITGELFF
cdr3_nt: TGTGCCAGCTCACCCCAAGGGACAGTAATCACCGGGGAGCTGTTTTTT

j_call: TRBJ1-2
v_call: TRBV5-1
clone_size: -
d_call: -
cdr3_aa: CASTQSPRQNYGYTF
cdr3_nt: TGCGCCAGCACTCAATCCCCTAGGCAGAACTATGGCTACACCTTC

j_call: TRBJ2-3
v_call: TRBV19
clone_size: -
d_call: TRBD2
cdr3_aa: CASSAFHSISGGTDTQYF
cdr3_nt: TGTGCCAGTAGTGCTTTCCACTCGATAAGCGGGGGGACAGATACGCAGTATTTT

j_call: TRBJ2-2
v_call: TRBV9
clone_size: -
d_call: -
cdr3_aa: CASSVGGAGELFF
cdr3_nt: TGTGCCAGCAGCGTAGGGGGCGCCGGGGAGCTGTTTTTT

j_call: TRBJ2-3
v_call: TRBV4-2
clone_size: few
d_call: -
cdr3_aa: CASSQDRASASTDTQYF
cdr3_nt: TGTGCCAGCAGCCAAGATAGGGCTAGCGCTTCCACAGATACGCAGTATTTT

j_call: TRBJ2-7
v_call: TRBV14
clone_size: -
d_call: -
cdr3_aa: CASRRDFSYEQYF
cdr3_nt: TGTGCCAGCAGACGGGACTTCTCCTACGAGCAGTACTTC

j_call: TRBJ1-1
v_call: TRBV5-1
clone_size: -
d_call: -
cdr3_aa: CASTVRENTEAFF
cdr3_nt: TGCGCCAGCACGGTTCGGGAGAACACTGAAGCTTTCTTT

j_call: TRBJ1-5
v_call: TRBV5-5
clone_size: -
d_call: -
cdr3_aa: CASSLGFYSNQPQHF
cdr3_nt: TGTGCCAGCAGCTTGGGGTTCTATAGCAATCAGCCCCAGCATTTT

j_call: TRBJ1-1
v_call: TRBV6-5
clone_size: -
d_call: -
cdr3_aa: CASSQRGLEAFF
cdr3_nt: TGTGCCAGCAGCCAAAGAGGGCTAGAAGCTTTCTTT

j_call: TRBJ1-1
v_call: TRBV27
clone_size: -
d_call: -
cdr3_aa: CASLHTGVGNTEAFF
cdr3_nt: TGTGCCAGCCTCCACACAGGAGTGGGGAACACTGAAGCTTTCTTT

j_call: TRBJ2-3
v_call: TRBV29-1
clone_size: -
d_call: TRBD2
cdr3_aa: CSVEAGGFGDTQYF
cdr3_nt: TGCAGCGTTGAAGCGGGGGGGTTTGGGGATACGCAGTATTTT

j_call: TRBJ1-1
v_call: TRBV3-1/TRBV3-2
clone_size: -
d_call: -
cdr3_aa: CASSQGRVNTEAFF
cdr3_nt: TGTGCCAGCAGCCAAGGTCGGGTGAACACTGAAGCTTTCTTT

j_call: TRBJ1-2
v_call: TRBV5-1
clone_size: -
d_call: -
cdr3_aa: CASSLSADYGYTF
cdr3_nt: TGCGCCAGCAGCTTGTCGGCGGACTATGGCTACACCTTC

j_call: TRBJ1-2
v_call: TRBV2
clone_size: -
d_call: -
cdr3_aa: CASSLEDSGNYGYTF
cdr3_nt: TGTGCCAGCAGCCTGGAGGACAGTGGAAACTATGGCTACACCTTC

j_call: TRBJ1-1
v_call: TRBV7-7
clone_size: -
d_call: -
cdr3_aa: CASSLSGDTEAFF
cdr3_nt: TGTGCCAGCAGCTTATCAGGTGACACTGAAGCTTTCTTT

j_call: TRBJ2-1
v_call: TRBV6-6
clone_size: -
d_call: TRBD2
cdr3_aa: CASSYSKRGEYNEQFF
cdr3_nt: TGTGCCAGCAGTTACTCGAAGCGGGGGGAATACAATGAGCAGTTCTTC

j_call: TRBJ2-3
v_call: TRBV6-4
clone_size: -
d_call: -
cdr3_aa: CASSDEGSDTQYF
cdr3_nt: TGTGCCAGCAGTGACGAGGGATCAGATACGCAGTATTTT

j_call: TRBJ1-2
v_call: TRBV7-9
clone_size: -
d_call: -
cdr3_aa: CASSPPGSPGDGYTF
cdr3_nt: TGTGCCAGCAGCCCACCCGGGAGTCCCGGAGATGGCTACACCTTC

j_call: TRBJ2-7
v_call: TRBV12-5
clone_size: -
d_call: TRBD1
cdr3_aa: CASGLVPGGEQYF
cdr3_nt: TGTGCTAGTGGTTTGGTACCAGGGGGCGAGCAGTACTTC

j_call: TRBJ1-1
v_call: TRBV9
clone_size: -
d_call: -
cdr3_aa: CASSVALGGMNTEAFF
cdr3_nt: TGTGCCAGCAGCGTAGCTCTCGGCGGAATGAACACTGAAGCTTTCTTT